This T cell receptor beta chain derives from a study of T cell responses to AZD1222 COVID-19 vaccine. Findings and caveats of the study: Spike-specific TCR breadth and depth rose after two AZD1222 doses. Most donors were white British, females outnumbered males, and clonal diversity was possibly underestimated. Just a handful of people given AZD1222 tested seropositive at baseline.

On this clone itself: Its specificity is unknown.

Unmatched junction bases numbered 6, after V lost 6 bases and J lost 7 bases. CDR3 length: 13 residues. Germline V gives CDR1 MNHEY, CDR2 SVGAGI. The assay was immunoSEQ multiplex PCR, and TCRdb's table has in-frame clones only and misses some. This table holds 95,000 to 150,000 clones, under 95% found once. The chain couples TRBV6-5 to TRBJ1-2, with 9 bases lining up with TRBD1. The sequencing used peripheral blood, collected 28 days after the second AZD1222 dose. This receptor was obtained from an adult who received the AZD1222 COVID-19 vaccine. CDR3 sequence reads: CASSQGTGPGYTF. CDR3 DNA: TGTGCCAGCAGCCAAGGGACAGGGCCTGGCTACACCTTC.